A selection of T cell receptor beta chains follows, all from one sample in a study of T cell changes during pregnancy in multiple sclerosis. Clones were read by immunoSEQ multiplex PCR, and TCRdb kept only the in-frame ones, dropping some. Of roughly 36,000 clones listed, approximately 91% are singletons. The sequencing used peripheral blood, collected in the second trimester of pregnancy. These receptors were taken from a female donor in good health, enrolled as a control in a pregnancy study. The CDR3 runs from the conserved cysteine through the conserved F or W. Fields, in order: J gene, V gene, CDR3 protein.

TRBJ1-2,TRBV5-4,CASSREEVYGYTF
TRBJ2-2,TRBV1,CTTQTSGSYRNTGELFF
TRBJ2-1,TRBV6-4,CASSDSGGAYNEQFF
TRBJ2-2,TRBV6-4,CASSAGERPGELFF
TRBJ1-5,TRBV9,CASSVSGAGNQPQHF
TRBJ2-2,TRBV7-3,CASSSGQGANTGELFF
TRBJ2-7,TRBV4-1,CASSQVAGTYEQYF
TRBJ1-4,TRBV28,CASSSGTEKLFF
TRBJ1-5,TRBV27,CASSTHDRGAHQPQHF
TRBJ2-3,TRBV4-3,CASSPNPTGTDTQYF
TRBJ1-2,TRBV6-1,CASGRLRGQYGYTF
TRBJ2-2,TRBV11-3,CASSLAAGELFF
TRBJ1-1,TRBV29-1,CSVRSGNTEAFF
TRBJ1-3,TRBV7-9,CASSDGTGGNTIYF
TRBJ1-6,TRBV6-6,CAGGADYNSPLHF
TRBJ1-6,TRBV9,CASSGDTAYNSPLHF
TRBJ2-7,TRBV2,CASSEATGTGGGEQYF
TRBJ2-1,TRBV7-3,CASSGLVGTSGRGVYNEQFF
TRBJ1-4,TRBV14,CASSQDRSYGKLFF
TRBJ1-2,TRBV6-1,CASSDKPLGYTF
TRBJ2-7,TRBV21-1,CASSPMKGGQGHEQYF
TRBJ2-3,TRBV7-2,CASSPPGGNTQYF
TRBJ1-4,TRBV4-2,CASSQETGGREKLFF
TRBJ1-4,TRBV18,CASSTKQGVEKLFF
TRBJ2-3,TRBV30,CAWSVSAGGQDTQYF
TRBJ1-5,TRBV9,CASSAGGYQPQHF
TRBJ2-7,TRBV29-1,CSVTLDSSYEQYF
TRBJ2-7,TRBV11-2,CASSFSDRAYEQYF
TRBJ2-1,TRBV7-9,CASSPPGPSYNEQFF
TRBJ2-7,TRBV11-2,CASSLKAGHPGYEQYF
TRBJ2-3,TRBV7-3,CASSLKAGGSQDTQYF
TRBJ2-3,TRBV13,CASSVSGTGSDTQYF
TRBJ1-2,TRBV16,CASSQSFEVGYTF
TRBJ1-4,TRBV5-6,CASSTQEPTTNEKLFF
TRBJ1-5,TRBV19,CASRSGDQPQHF
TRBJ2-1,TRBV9,CASSGTSGGEGEQFF
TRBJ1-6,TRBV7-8,CASIDLIGRSPLHF
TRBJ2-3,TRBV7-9,CASSFGQGWADTQYF
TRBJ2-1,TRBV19,CASSILAGENEQFF
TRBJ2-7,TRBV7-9,CASSFDSPRLGEQYF
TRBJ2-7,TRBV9,CASSVGDRSYEQYF
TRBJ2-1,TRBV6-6,CASSPTPGLADDEQFF
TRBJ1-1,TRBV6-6,CASRPTDSHTEAFF
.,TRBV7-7,CASTGPSGGFYEQYF
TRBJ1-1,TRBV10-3,CAIKGQINTEAFF
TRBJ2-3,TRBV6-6,CASSYSAGGTDTQYF
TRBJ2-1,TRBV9,CASSPGLAGVNEQFF
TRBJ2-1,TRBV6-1,CASSEGREGSNEQFF
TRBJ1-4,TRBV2,CASSLRTGQIFF